These 8 T cell receptor beta chains originate from one sample sequenced in a study of CD8+CD57+ T cells in acquired aplastic anemia. It was patients with CD8+CD57+ cell expansion by flow cytometry who were chosen for sequencing. CDR3 and TCR beta VDJ profiling relied on a genomic DNA template. MiXCR, run by TCRdb on the reads, gives a single entry per CDR3 protein. The repertoire holds more than 150,000 distinct CDR3 sequences, roughly 50% seen once, with under 2% in the top ten. Material for sequencing was sorted CD4+, CD8+, or CD8+CD57+ T cells (not recorded which) from PBMCs. These receptors came from a human donor with aplastic anemia.

This clonotype came up a few times. The chain employs TRBV28 and TRBJ1-2; weak D call: TRBD1 (5 bases). CDR3 length: 14 residues. V lost 3 bases and J 2 bases, leaving 10 bases between the germline ends. Germline V gene lookup returns CDR1 MDHEN and CDR2 SYDVKM. The CDR3 coding sequence is TGTGCCAGCAGTTTTGGTGGGACGAACTATGGCTACACCTTC. Its protein is CASSFGGTNYGYTF.

This clonotype has at least ten counts. The rearrangement joins TRBV19 to TRBJ2-5; 8 bases match TRBD2. Per germline, CDR1 LNHDA and CDR2 SQIVND (reference sequence). The V gene end was trimmed by 3 bases and the J gene end by 5 bases; junction bases not matched to a gene: 8. The CDR3 runs 15 residues. The CDR3 DNA reads TGTGCCAGTAGTATCGAGGGGACTAGGGTTGAGACCCAGTACTTC. This gives the protein CASSIEGTRVETQYF. Full variable domain (missing parts from reference TRBV19 and TRBJ2-5): DGGITQSPKYLFRKEGQNVTLSCEQNLNHDAMYWYRQDPGQGLRLIYYSQIVNDFQKGDIAEGYSVSREKKESFPLTVTSAQKNPTAFYLCASSIEGTRVETQYFGPGTRLLVL.

This clonotype was found many times. This chain uses TRBV7-6 with TRBJ2-7, with TRBD2 matching 13 bases. The CDR3 contains 19 residues. Germline trimming cut 4 bases from V and 6 bases from J; bases unmatched to any gene: 18. CDR1 and CDR2 from the germline V gene are SGHVS and FNYEAQ. This CDR3 reads CASSSIAGTSGANSVEQYF. The CDR3 DNA sequence: TGTGCCAGCAGCTCCATAGCGGGGACTAGCGGGGCAAACTCCGTCGAGCAGTACTTC.

The chain is built from TRBV15 and TRBJ2-2; D is ambiguous. The germline V and J ends were trimmed by 6 bases and 3 bases, with 11 bases remaining between them. Germline V gene lookup returns CDR1 LNHNV and CDR2 YYDKDF (reference sequence). The CDR3 is 14 residues long. CDR3 region: CATSFGPDTGELFF. The CDR3 DNA follows: TGTGCCACCAGTTTCGGGCCAGACACCGGGGAGCTGTTTTTT. Supplemented by reference TRBV15 and TRBJ2-2, the full variable domain reads DAMVIQNPRYQVTQFGKPVTLSCSQTLNHNVMYWYQQKSSQAPKLLFHYYDKDFNNEADTPDNFQSRRPNTSFCFLDIRSPGLGDTAMYLCATSFGPDTGELFFGEGSRLTVL.

This chain links TRBV7-9 with TRBJ2-3; D remains ambiguous. In germline, CDR1 is SEHNR, CDR2 FQNEAQ (reference sequence). The CDR3 has 13 residues. V gave up 1 base and J gave up 4 bases, with 6 bases separating them. CDR3 amino acids: CASSLVRSDTQYF. The DNA of the CDR3 is TGTGCCAGCAGCTTAGTCAGGTCAGATACGCAGTATTTT. Based on the CDR3 plus reference TRBV7-9 and TRBJ2-3, the full variable domain is DTGVSQNPRHKITKRGQNVTFRCDPISEHNRLYWYRQTLGQGPEFLTYFQNEAQLEKSRLLSDRFSAERPKGSFSTLEIQRTEQGDSAMYLCASSLVRSDTQYFGPGTRLTVL.

This rearrangement joins TRBV29-1 to TRBJ1-1, with D possibly matching TRBD1 (5 bases). V was pared by 3 bases and J by 4 bases, with 12 bases between. This CDR3 has 13 amino acids. Germline V gene lookup returns CDR1 SQVTM and CDR2 ANQGSEA. The CDR3: CSVDGGRATEAFF. The CDR3 bases are TGCAGCGTTGATGGGGGGAGGGCCACTGAAGCTTTCTTT.

In its sample, this clonotype was seen once. The chain carries TRBV29-1 and TRBJ2-7; perhaps TRBD1 as D (5 bases). Germline V lookup: CDR1 SQVTM, CDR2 ANQGSEA. The CDR3 runs to 13 residues. Trimming cost V 4 bases and J 1 base, with 11 bases left between them. The CDR3 is CSVGTRQSYEQYF. For the CDR3, the DNA is TGCAGCGTTGGTACCCGACAGTCCTACGAGCAGTACTTC.

The sample holds many counts of this clonotype. This chain connects TRBV20-1 to TRBJ1-2, with TRBD1 matching over 7 bases. Germline trimming cut 1 base from V and 2 bases from J; bases unmatched to any gene: 13. Germline values: CDR1 DFQATT, CDR2 SNEGSKA (reference sequence). The CDR3 sequence is 17 residues long. The DNA of the CDR3 is TGCAGTGCTAGAGGGTCCCGGACAGGCCATAACAACTATGGCTACACCTTC. Translation: CSARGSRTGHNNYGYTF.